In this sample, the clone carrying this T cell receptor beta chain turned up a few times. The sample originates from a study of control samples from healthy donors and cancer patients. Sequencing used immunoSEQ multiplex PCR; TCRdb keeps in-frame clones, though not all of them. The table records over 85,000 clones, roughly 90% of them present only once. V dropped 0 bases and J dropped 4; count of bases not matched to a gene: 13. Germline assignment: CDR1 SQVTM and CDR2 ANQGSEA. CDR3 length equals 17 residues. The sample taken for sequencing was PBMCs. This TCR came from a woman aged 55-69 years with lung cancer. The chain combines TRBV29-1 with TRBJ1-2; 8 bases fit TRBD1. In DNA, the CDR3 is TGCAGCGTTGAAGATTCGGGACAGGTAGGGGGATTCTATGGCTACACCTTC. It encodes CSVEDSGQVGGFYGYTF.